This passage covers 29 T cell receptor beta chains from one sample sequenced in a study of blood T cell repertoires in COVID-19. The data were produced by immunoSEQ multiplex PCR, yet TCRdb's version contains in-frame clones alone and is incomplete. Found here are about 250,000 clones, 80% to 85% of them singletons; the top ten hold around 3.7%. The sample taken for sequencing was PBMCs or T cells enriched from blood (not recorded which). The receptors derive from a man aged 50 or older who had recovered from COVID-19.

The V and J genes are TRBV27 and TRBJ2-2, with 11 bases matching TRBD1. The junction had 5 bases not matched to a gene; V was cut back by 6 bases and J by 8 bases. The CDR3 covers 14 residues. Germline V gene lookup returns CDR1 MNHEY and CDR2 SMNVEV (reference sequence). The CDR3 protein is CASRKDRGLGELFF. In DNA form, the CDR3 reads TGTGCCAGCAGGAAGGACAGGGGGCTAGGGGAGCTGTTTTTT.

The chain carries TRBV25-1 and TRBJ1-5; D is possibly TRBD1 (6 bases). Germline V gene data show CDR1 as MGHDK and CDR2 as SYGVNS. This CDR3 comprises 14 residues. V dropped 6 bases and J dropped 3 bases, with 12 bases sitting between them. CDR3 in DNA: TGTGCCAGCAGCCGGCAGGGGAACAATCAGCCCCAGCATTTT. Translated: CASSRQGNNQPQHF.

The chain combines TRBV27 with TRBJ2-3; D is perhaps TRBD2 (5 bases). Germline lookup yields CDR1 MNHEY and CDR2 SMNVEV (reference sequence). CDR3 length: 12 residues. Trimming pared 5 bases from V and 7 bases from J, leaving 10 bases between. CDR3 nucleotides: TGTGCCAGCAGTGTCCCGGGGTATACGCAGTATTTT. This encodes CASSVPGYTQYF.

The V call is TRBV4-1, the J call TRBJ2-1; D is perhaps TRBD2 (5 bases). This CDR3 is 13 amino acids long. Germline CDR1 MGHRA, CDR2 YSYEKL. V was pared by 5 bases and J by 7 bases, with 12 bases between. CDR3 DNA sequence: TGCGCCAGCAGCTTAGACCCGGGGAATGAGCAGTTCTTC. Residues: CASSLDPGNEQFF.

V gene TRBV18 combines with J gene TRBJ2-1; 7 bases map to TRBD2. Losses at the gene ends were 4 bases for V and 0 bases for J; bases not matched to a gene: 6. CDR3 length: 16 amino acids. CDR1 and CDR2 from the germline V gene are KGHSH and LQKENI. The CDR3 region has the DNA TGTGCCAGCTCACTTGGGGGGAGGGCCTCCTACAATGAGCAGTTCTTC. It codes for CASSLGGRASYNEQFF.

The table lists this clone with a few counts. Its ends do not fully match the called genes, so a read error is possible. The chain couples TRBV6-1 to TRBJ1-1, with D possibly matching TRBD1 (6 bases). This CDR3 contains 13 residues. Germline lookup yields CDR1 MNHNS and CDR2 SASEGT. CDR3 residues: CASSEGGLGDIRF. Here the CDR3 DNA reads TGTGCCAGCAGTGAAGGTGGTTTGGGGGACATCAGATTT.

CDR3 in DNA: TGTGCCTGGAGTTGGCTCACCAGAAACACCATATATTTT. Its protein product is CAWSWLTRNTIYF. The chain recombines TRBV30 with TRBJ1-3, with no clear D. Trimming pared 2 bases from V and 5 bases from J, leaving 10 bases between. This CDR3 has 13 amino acids. Germline CDR1 and CDR2: GTSNPN and SVGIG (reference sequence). Drawing the rest from reference TRBV30 and TRBJ1-3, the complete variable domain is SQTIHQWPATLVQPVGSPLSLECTVEGTSNPNLYWYRQAAGRGLQLLFYSVGIGQISSEVPQNLSASRPQDRQFILSSKKLLLSDSGFYLCAWSWLTRNTIYFGEGSWLTVV.

The J gene is TRBJ1-3, the V gene TRBV5-3, with 9 bases aligning to TRBD1. TRBV5-3 is noted as an ORF with a role that remains uncertain. J gave up 1 base and V 3 bases, and 2 bases lay outside the gene matches. The CDR3 totals 15 residues. The CDR3 nucleotides are TGTGCCAGAAGCTGGGACAGGGATTCTGGAAACACCATATATTTT. Translated, it gives CARSWDRDSGNTIYF.

The DNA for the CDR3 is TGTGCCAGCAGAAGGGACAGCCGGAGCTCCTATAATTCACCCCTCCACTTT. This codes for CASRRDSRSSYNSPLHF. J is TRBJ1-6 and V is TRBV5-8; TRBD1 agrees at 7 bases. CDR1 is SGHTS, CDR2 YDEGEE, per germline. V shed 5 bases, J shed 0 bases, and the junction held 8 bases outside the gene matches. There are 17 residues in the CDR3.

This clone was detected once. The chain uses TRBV25-1 and TRBJ2-3, with 8 bases lining up with TRBD1. The CDR3 spans 14 residues. Germline lookup yields CDR1 MGHDK and CDR2 SYGVNS. V was pared by 4 bases and J by 2 bases, with 2 bases of the junction left unmatched. CDR3 in DNA: TGTGCCAGCAGTGGGACAGGGATCACAGATACGCAGTATTTT. Translating it yields CASSGTGITDTQYF. Complete variable domain (other parts from reference TRBV25-1 and TRBJ2-3): EADIYQTPRYLVIGTGKKITLECSQTMGHDKMYWYQQDPGMELHLIHYSYGVNSTEKGDLSSESTVSRIRTEHFPLTLESARPSHTSQYLCASSGTGITDTQYFGPGTRLTVL.

This clone has a single count. The genes are TRBV5-4 and TRBJ1-3; D not resolved. With 3 bases removed from V and 0 bases from J, the gap between germline ends came to 10 bases. The CDR3 runs 15 residues. Per germline, CDR1 SGHNT and CDR2 YYREEE (reference sequence). The CDR3 is CASSSYLLSGNTIYF. The DNA of the CDR3 is TGTGCCAGCAGCTCCTATCTGCTCTCTGGAAACACCATATATTTT. The complete variable domain, with remaining parts taken from reference TRBV5-4 and TRBJ1-3, reads ETGVTQSPTHLIKTRGQQVTLRCSSQSGHNTVSWYQQALGQGPQFIFQYYREEENGRGNFPPRFSGLQFPNYSSELNVNALELDDSALYLCASSSYLLSGNTIYFGEGSWLTVV.

The V gene is TRBV9, the J gene TRBJ1-2, with a weak D call TRBD1 (6 bases). V lost 0 bases and J lost 8, with 26 bases in between. This CDR3 is 18 amino acids long. Germline V gene lookup returns CDR1 SGDLS and CDR2 YYNGEE. CDR3 sequence (DNA): TGTGCCAGCAGCGTAGGGGATCCACTAAAGACAGGCTCGGGGGGCTACACCTTC. This translates into CASSVGDPLKTGSGGYTF.

The V call is TRBV5-1, the J call TRBJ1-2; D is undetermined. The CDR3 spans 13 residues. Trimming left V 1 base short and J 1 base short, with 5 bases between. Germline CDR1 and CDR2: SGHRS and YFSETQ. CDR3 nucleotides: TGCGCCAGCAGCTTGTCCGGTAACTATGGCTACACCTTC. This translates into CASSLSGNYGYTF.

The V call is TRBV9, the J call TRBJ2-5; 11 nucleotides match TRBD1. V lost 2 bases, J lost 4 bases, and 4 bases stayed unmatched. Germline V gives CDR1 SGDLS, CDR2 YYNGEE. The CDR3 runs 15 residues. CDR3 region: CASSVTGTGGETQYF. The DNA of the CDR3 is TGTGCCAGCAGCGTGACCGGGACAGGGGGAGAGACCCAGTACTTC.

A remark on this clone: This sample includes further DNA sequences coding for the same CDR3. The chain recombines TRBV20-1 with TRBJ2-1, with D perhaps matching TRBD2 (5 bases). Germline V gene data show CDR1 as DFQATT and CDR2 as SNEGSKA (reference sequence). Trimming removed 6 bases at V and 4 bases at J, with 7 bases between. The CDR3 is 11 amino acids. CDR3 residues: CSARTYNEQFF. The DNA of the CDR3 is TGCAGTGCGCGGACTTACAATGAGCAGTTCTTC.

This rearrangement joins TRBV4-3 to TRBJ1-6; a weak D match, TRBD1 (5 bases). The V and J ends lost 0 bases and 9 bases respectively, with 15 bases between them. This CDR3 region has 16 residues. Germline CDR1 and CDR2: LGHNA and YSLEER. The CDR3 region has the DNA TGCGCCAGCAGCCAAGATGGGGACTTGAATGGTTCACCCCTCCACTTT. This translates into CASSQDGDLNGSPLHF.

CDR3 loop: CASAWGVDYGYTF. CDR3 sequence (DNA): TGTGCTAGTGCCTGGGGGGTTGACTATGGCTACACCTTC. The V gene is TRBV12-5, the J gene TRBJ1-2, with a tentative D call TRBD1 (5 bases). The CDR3 runs to 13 residues. Trimming cost V 7 bases and J 3 bases, with 12 bases left between them. Germline V gene sequence: CDR1 LGHNT, CDR2 FRNRAP.

The gene calls are TRBV4-1 and TRBJ2-7; D is uncertain. V shed 0 bases and J shed 6 bases, with 9 bases lying between them. Germline CDR1 MGHRA, CDR2 YSYEKL. This CDR3 region has 13 residues. CDR3 DNA sequence: TGCGCCAGCAGCCAAGATGGCGGCTTCGAGCAGTACTTC. It codes for CASSQDGGFEQYF.

The V gene is TRBV10-2, the J gene TRBJ1-2; perhaps TRBD1 as D (5 bases). Per the germline V gene, CDR1 is WSHSY and CDR2 is SAAADI. V lost 7 bases and J lost 3, with 9 bases in between. The CDR3 has 12 amino acids. CDR3: CASTPGDYGYTF. The CDR3 nucleotides are TGCGCCAGCACCCCGGGGGACTATGGCTACACCTTC.

This sequence joins TRBV6-5 and TRBJ2-2, with D perhaps TRBD1 (5 bases). The CDR3 is made up of 13 amino acids. The germline V and J ends were trimmed by 4 bases and 3 bases, with 6 bases remaining between them. CDR1 is MNHEY, CDR2 SVGAGI, per germline. The CDR3 here is CASSFRDTGELFF. CDR3 nucleotide sequence: TGTGCCAGCAGTTTCAGGGACACCGGGGAGCTGTTTTTT.

This clone showed up just once. V and J are TRBV3-1 (or the pseudogene TRBV3-2) and TRBJ2-5, with a weak D call TRBD2 (6 bases). The ends were cut back, 0 bases at V and 0 bases at J, with 11 bases in the middle. Germline lookup yields CDR1 LGHDT and CDR2 YNNKEL (reference sequence). The CDR3 extends over 16 amino acids. In DNA, the CDR3 is TGTGCCAGCAGCCAAGATCCGCTAGCGAACCAAGAGACCCAGTACTTC. It yields the protein CASSQDPLANQETQYF.

This clone appeared once. The CDR3 DNA reads TGTGCCAGCAGTCCCCGACAGGGGATCTACTATGGCTACACCTTC. This gives the protein CASSPRQGIYYGYTF. The gene calls are TRBV6-5 and TRBJ1-2, with TRBD1 matching over 8 bases. CDR1 and CDR2 from the germline V gene are MNHEY and SVGAGI. Unmatched junction bases numbered 8, after V lost 5 bases and J lost 3 bases. This CDR3 spans 15 amino acids.

The rearrangement joins TRBV19 to TRBJ1-1; 9 nucleotides agree with TRBD1. Germline values: CDR1 LNHDA, CDR2 SQIVND (reference sequence). This CDR3 region has 16 residues. V lost 5 bases to trimming and J lost 8 bases; unmatched junction nucleotides: 15. CDR3 sequence: CASSARPGQGIREAFF. The CDR3 region has the DNA TGTGCCAGTAGTGCGCGACCGGGACAGGGCATCAGGGAAGCTTTCTTT.

J is TRBJ2-5 and V is TRBV9, with 7 positions matching TRBD1. Looked up from germline, CDR1 is SGDLS and CDR2 is YYNGEE. CDR3 length: 13 amino acids. V lost 4 bases to trimming and J lost 7 bases; unmatched junction nucleotides: 7. The CDR3, as DNA: TGTGCCAGCAGCCCACGGGACAGAGGGACCCAGTACTTC. Its protein product is CASSPRDRGTQYF.

The chain uses TRBV3-1 (or the pseudogene TRBV3-2) and TRBJ2-4; 8 bases line up with TRBD2. Germline V lookup: CDR1 LGHDT, CDR2 YNNKEL (reference sequence). Trimming removed 1 base from V and 3 bases from J; junction bases left unmatched: 5. CDR3 size: 16 residues. CDR3 protein: CASSQAGGVGKNIQYF. The CDR3 DNA reads as TGTGCCAGCAGCCAAGCGGGGGGGGTTGGCAAAAACATTCAGTACTTC.

The chain carries TRBV4-1 and TRBJ2-1; a possible D gene is TRBD2 (5 bases). V lost 1 base, J lost 13 bases, and 23 bases lay in between. Looked up from germline, CDR1 is MGHRA and CDR2 is YSYEKL. The CDR3 totals 16 residues. CDR3 in amino acids: CASSQVSIGGGSIQFF. In nucleotides, the CDR3 is TGCGCCAGCAGCCAAGTCTCCATCGGTGGCGGGTCGATCCAGTTCTTC.

About this clone itself: One junction end does not reproduce the germline sequence, and a read error may be involved. The rearrangement uses TRBV6-1 and TRBJ1-2; 9 bases match TRBD1. This CDR3 has 12 residues. Germline V lookup: CDR1 MNHNS, CDR2 SASEGT. The CDR3 loop reads CASSEWTGTGPF. The CDR3 nucleotides read TGTGCCAGCAGTGAATGGACAGGGACAGGGCCCTTC.

This sequence joins TRBV11-2 and TRBJ2-1; tentatively, D is TRBD2 (6 bases). With 5 bases removed from V and 2 bases from J, the gap between germline ends came to 16 bases. Looked up from germline, CDR1 is SGHAT and CDR2 is FQNNGV. The CDR3 is made up of 16 amino acids. CDR3 amino acids: CASSLGLRPTYNEQFF. CDR3 nucleotide sequence: TGTGCCAGCAGCCTGGGACTCCGCCCCACCTACAATGAGCAGTTCTTC.

V gene TRBV10-1 combines with J gene TRBJ2-7; D call uncertain. V was shortened by 3 bases and J by 7 bases, with 10 bases between the two germline ends. This CDR3 comprises 12 residues. Germline CDR1 WNHNN, CDR2 SYGVQD (reference sequence). The CDR3, as DNA: TGCGCCAGCAGTGATATCGCGGAGGAGCAGTACTTC. It is translated as CASSDIAEEQYF.